A selection of T cell receptor beta chains follows, all from one sample in a study of control samples from healthy donors and cancer patients. Assay: immunoSEQ multiplex PCR; the TCRdb copy retains only in-frame clones and omits some. The repertoire holds 120,000 or so clones, roughly 87% seen once, with around 2% in the top ten. Sample: blood. The receptors derive from a man younger than 30 in good health. The CDR3 runs from the conserved cysteine through the conserved F or W. Fields, in order: D gene, J gene, clone size, V gene, CDR3 length, CDR3 DNA, CDR3 protein. D genes are given only for firm matches. Clone size, where shown, is once, few, many, or a class for clones that have expanded.

>NA|TRBJ2-3|NA|TRBV7-2|15
TGTGCCAGCAGCCTCGACAGCGGTGGCACAGATACGCAGTATTTT
CASSLDSGGTDTQYF
>TRBD2|TRBJ2-5|NA|TRBV19|14
TGTGCCAGTAGTATGACGGGAGGGGCTGAGACCCAGTACTTC
CASSMTGGAETQYF
>NA|TRBJ1-4|NA|TRBV28|15
TGTGCCAGCACCCCCCCAGGGGTGGGTAATGAAAAACTGTTTTTT
CASTPPGVGNEKLFF
>NA|TRBJ1-3|NA|TRBV18|16
TGTGCCAGCTCACCACGTAACATGGGCTCTGGAAACACCATATATTTT
CASSPRNMGSGNTIYF
>TRBD2|TRBJ2-5|medium-sized|TRBV28|14
TGTGCCAGCAGTCTGGGACTAGCGGGAGGGCCCCAGTACTTC
CASSLGLAGGPQYF
>NA|TRBJ2-7|NA|TRBV6-6|13
TGTGCCAGCAGTCGGGACACGACCTACGAGCAGTACTTC
CASSRDTTYEQYF
>TRBD1|TRBJ1-2|once|TRBV5-1|15
TGCGCCAGCAGCTTGACCGGACAGGACCTCTATGGCTACACCTTC
CASSLTGQDLYGYTF
>TRBD2|TRBJ2-1|NA|TRBV7-9|14
TGTGCCAGCAGCTTAAAGCGGGACTATGGAGAGCAGTTCTTC
CASSLKRDYGEQFF
>NA|TRBJ2-2|NA|TRBV6-5|14
TGTGCCAGCAGCAGGAGCGGGAACACCGGGGAGCTGTTTTTT
CASSRSGNTGELFF
>NA|TRBJ1-2|once|TRBV28|12
TGTGCCAGCAACCCGGGTAACTATGGCTACACCTTC
CASNPGNYGYTF
>TRBD1|TRBJ1-2|NA|TRBV28|16
TGTGCCAGCAGCCCACAGGGGGCGCTTAGGGCCTATGGCTACACCTTC
CASSPQGALRAYGYTF
>TRBD1|TRBJ1-2|NA|TRBV28|15
TGTGCCAGCAGCCCGGGGGCAGGGGGCTTCTATGGCTACACCTTC
CASSPGAGGFYGYTF
>TRBD1|TRBJ2-3|NA|TRBV15|16
TGTGCCACCAGCAGAACCGGGACAGGGGGTAGCGATACGCAGTATTTT
CATSRTGTGGSDTQYF
>NA|TRBJ2-7|once|TRBV28|15
TGTGCCAGCACCGACGTGCAGGGCCCAACCTACGAGCAGTACTTC
CASTDVQGPTYEQYF
>NA|TRBJ1-5|NA|TRBV6-5|13
TGTGCCAGCACGGACGGATCCCATCAGCCCCAGCATTTT
CASTDGSHQPQHF
>NA|TRBJ2-7|NA|TRBV3-1/TRBV3-2|16
TGTGCCAGCAGCCAAGAGTCGGGCGAACAATCCTACGAGCAGTACTTC
CASSQESGEQSYEQYF
>NA|TRBJ1-2|NA|TRBV5-6|12
TGTGCCAGCATCGGAGTCAACTATGGCTACACCTTC
CASIGVNYGYTF
>TRBD2|TRBJ2-7|NA|TRBV15|18
TGTGCCACCAGCCCTTATAGGTCCCTAGCGGGAGCCAACTACGAGCAGTACTTC
CATSPYRSLAGANYEQYF
>NA|TRBJ1-3|NA|TRBV6-5|13
TGTGCCAGCAGAAGGGAGCCTGGAAACACCATATATTTT
CASRREPGNTIYF
>TRBD1|TRBJ1-5|few|TRBV11-2|15
TGTGCCAGCAGCACCGGGACAGCCCCATGGGAGCCCCAGCATTTT
CASSTGTAPWEPQHF
>NA|TRBJ1-5|NA|TRBV11-2|14
TGTGCCAGCAACTCGTTTGACAGGTCCAAGCCCCAGCATTTT
CASNSFDRSKPQHF
>NA|TRBJ1-1|NA|TRBV13|13
TGTGCCAGCAGCTTGGGCAGGGACACTGAAGCTTTCTTT
CASSLGRDTEAFF
>NA|TRBJ2-5|NA|TRBV2|14
TGTGCCAGCAGTGTTGGGACGGTGCAAGAGACCCAGTACTTC
CASSVGTVQETQYF
>TRBD1|TRBJ1-5|NA|TRBV7-2|15
TGTGCCAGCAGCTTAAGGGGACAGCGGGGGCAGCCCCAGCATTTT
CASSLRGQRGQPQHF
>NA|TRBJ2-5|NA|TRBV7-2|13
TGTGCCAGCAGCCCCTCCGGACAAGAGACCCAGTACTTC
CASSPSGQETQYF
>TRBD1|TRBJ1-1|NA|TRBV7-2|15
TGTGCCAGCAGCTTAGTCAGGGGGCGGAACACTGAAGCTTTCTTT
CASSLVRGRNTEAFF
>TRBD2|TRBJ2-2|NA|TRBV7-2|16
TGTGCCAGCAGCTTAGGGGGCGGGAGGAATACCGGGGAGCTGTTTTTT
CASSLGGGRNTGELFF
>TRBD2|TRBJ2-2|NA|TRBV19|18
TGTGCCAGTAGAAGTCCCAGGACTAGCGGGAGTATGACCGGGGAGCTGTTTTTT
CASRSPRTSGSMTGELFF
>TRBD2|TRBJ2-6|NA|TRBV7-9|19
TGTGCCAGCAGCTTAGGGCGGACTAGCGGGAGTACTGGGGCCAACGTCCTGACTTTC
CASSLGRTSGSTGANVLTF
>NA|TRBJ1-2|NA|TRBV19|13
TGTGCCAGTAGTCCCGGGACAACCTATGGCTACACCTTC
CASSPGTTYGYTF
>NA|TRBJ1-6|NA|TRBV28|14
TGTGCCAGCAGTCTAACCTCGGGGGAGCCACCCCTCCACTTT
CASSLTSGEPPLHF
>NA|TRBJ2-2|NA|TRBV5-4|15
TGTGCCAGCAGCCCTATCAGCGGGAACACCGGGGAGCTGTTTTTT
CASSPISGNTGELFF
>NA|TRBJ1-1|NA|TRBV10-3|12
TGTGCCATCAGCCCAGACAACACTGAAGCTTTCTTT
CAISPDNTEAFF
>TRBD2|TRBJ2-7|NA|TRBV9|18
TGTGCCAGCAGCGTTGATCTAGGGACTAGCGGGAGCTCCTACGAGCAGTACTTC
CASSVDLGTSGSSYEQYF
>NA|TRBJ2-6|once|TRBV11-2|15
TGTGCCAGCAGCTTAGTAGCGTCTGGGGCCAACGTCCTGACTTTC
CASSLVASGANVLTF